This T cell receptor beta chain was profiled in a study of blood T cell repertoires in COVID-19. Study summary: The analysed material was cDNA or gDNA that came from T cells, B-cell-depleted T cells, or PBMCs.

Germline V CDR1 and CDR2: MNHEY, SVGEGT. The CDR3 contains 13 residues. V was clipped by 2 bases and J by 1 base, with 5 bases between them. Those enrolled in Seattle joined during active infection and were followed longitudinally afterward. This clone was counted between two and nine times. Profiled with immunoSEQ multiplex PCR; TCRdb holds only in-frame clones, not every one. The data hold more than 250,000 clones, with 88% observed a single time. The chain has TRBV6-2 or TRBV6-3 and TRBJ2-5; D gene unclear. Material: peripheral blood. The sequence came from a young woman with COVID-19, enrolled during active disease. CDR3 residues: CASSYQIQETQYF. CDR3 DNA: TGTGCCAGCAGTTACCAGATCCAAGAGACCCAGTACTTC.